The 13 T cell receptor beta chains below come from one sample, sequenced in a study of cytomegalovirus exposure and HLA in healthy donors. Use of 60 Vbeta and 13 Jbeta primers characterized the PCR. Produced via immunoSEQ multiplex PCR; TCRdb's table is partial and in-frame only. The data show roughly 100,000 clones, around four fifths seen once. The specimen sequenced was PBMCs. Source of these receptors: a young woman in good health and CMV-seropositive.

V usage is TRBV5-1 and J usage is TRBJ2-2, with 7 bases identical to TRBD2. CDR1 is SGHRS and CDR2 is YFSETQ in the germline V gene. The CDR3 consists of 15 residues. V was pared by 0 bases and J by 8 bases, with 7 bases of the junction left unmatched. The DNA of the CDR3 is TGCGCCAGCAGCTTGGACCCGGGGAGGGCAGGGGAGCTGTTTTTT. It codes for CASSLDPGRAGELFF. Combining the CDR3 with reference TRBV5-1 and TRBJ2-2 gives the whole variable domain KAGVTQTPRYLIKTRGQQVTLSCSPISGHRSVSWYQQTPGQGLQFLFEYFSETQRNKGNFPGRFSGRQFSNSRSEMNVSTLELGDSALYLCASSLDPGRAGELFFGEGSRLTVL.

The chain is built from TRBV5-6 and TRBJ2-7; D is unresolved. This CDR3 has 10 residues. Trimming took off 4 bases at V and 5 bases at J, with 4 bases between the two ends. Germline V gene lookup returns CDR1 SGHDT and CDR2 YYEEEE. CDR3 sequence: CASSTDEQYF. The CDR3 DNA reads as TGTGCCAGCAGCACGGACGAGCAGTACTTC.

The genes are TRBV19 and TRBJ1-5; TRBD1 agrees at 7 bases. The CDR3 sequence is 16 residues long. The V gene end was trimmed by 3 bases and the J gene end by 0 bases; junction bases not matched to a gene: 5. CDR1 is LNHDA, CDR2 SQIVND, per germline (reference sequence). The CDR3 DNA is TGTGCCAGTAGTATTACAGGGGTGGATAGCAATCAGCCCCAGCATTTT. It is translated as CASSITGVDSNQPQHF.

The rearrangement joins TRBV29-1 to TRBJ2-1, with D possibly matching TRBD2 (5 bases). Germline V CDR1 and CDR2: SQVTM, ANQGSEA. Between the trimmed V and J ends, which lost 0 bases and 6 bases, there was a span of 6 bases. This CDR3 region has 12 residues. The CDR3 DNA reads as TGCAGCGTTGAAGATCGGGGCAATGAGCAGTTCTTC. Translating gives CSVEDRGNEQFF.

The chain carries TRBV5-4 and TRBJ2-7, with D uncertain. Germline values: CDR1 SGHNT, CDR2 YYREEE (reference sequence). Between the trimmed V and J ends, which lost 1 base and 4 bases, there was a span of 6 bases. The CDR3 sequence is 12 residues long. The DNA for the CDR3 is TGTGCCAGCAGCTTGTTCAGTTACGAGCAGTACTTC. Translated: CASSLFSYEQYF.

V gene TRBV10-2 combines with J gene TRBJ1-1; 9 positions agree with TRBD1. The V segment lost 6 bases and the J segment 0 bases; nucleotides outside the gene matches: 8. Germline lookup yields CDR1 WSHSY and CDR2 SAAADI. This CDR3 spans 16 amino acids. The chain's CDR3 is CASRTGTGFVNTEAFF. The CDR3 DNA is TGCGCCAGCAGAACCGGGACAGGGTTTGTGAACACTGAAGCTTTCTTT.

This chain uses TRBV15 with TRBJ2-2; weak D call: TRBD1 (5 bases). The CDR3 is 17 residues long. Trimming removed 0 bases at V and 2 bases at J, with 13 bases between. Germline CDR1 and CDR2: LNHNV and YYDKDF (reference sequence). This CDR3 is CATSRDQRQSNTGELFF. The CDR3 nucleotides are TGTGCCACCAGCAGAGACCAGCGACAGTCCAACACCGGGGAGCTGTTTTTT.

DNA of the CDR3: TGCGCCAGCAGCCTGACGGGACTAGCGGGCTCCTACGAGCAGTACTTC. It yields the protein CASSLTGLAGSYEQYF. The chain is built from TRBV5-1 and TRBJ2-7, with TRBD2 matching 12 bases. J gave up 0 bases and V 4 bases, and 5 bases lay outside the gene matches. CDR3 size: 16 residues. Germline CDR1 is SGHRS and CDR2 is YFSETQ. Filled out from reference TRBV5-1 and TRBJ2-7, the complete variable domain reads KAGVTQTPRYLIKTRGQQVTLSCSPISGHRSVSWYQQTPGQGLQFLFEYFSETQRNKGNFPGRFSGRQFSNSRSEMNVSTLELGDSALYLCASSLTGLAGSYEQYFGPGTRLTVT.

This chain links TRBV30 with TRBJ1-1; D perhaps matches TRBD1 (5 bases). V was shortened by 2 bases and J by 5 bases, with 9 bases between the two germline ends. Germline V gives CDR1 GTSNPN, CDR2 SVGIG (reference sequence). This CDR3 is 12 amino acids long. Here the CDR3 reads CAWSWGETEAFF. CDR3 in DNA: TGTGCCTGGAGTTGGGGGGAAACTGAAGCTTTCTTT.

Remarks on this clone: The junction and the germline gene differ at one end; a read error may be behind it. This chain connects TRBV7-9 to TRBJ2-5; unclear D gene. This CDR3 contains 16 residues. Germline loops: CDR1 SEHNR, CDR2 FQNEAQ (reference sequence). The CDR3 coding sequence is TGTTCCAGCAGCTCCCCCCAGTGGCAAGAACAAGAGACCCAGTACTTC. Residues: CSSSSPQWQEQETQYF.

This chain joins TRBV6-1 and TRBJ1-5; D gene ambiguous. Germline values: CDR1 MNHNS, CDR2 SASEGT. The V end was cut by 0 bases, the J end by 7 bases, with 7 bases between. The CDR3 covers 13 residues. The CDR3 bases are TGTGCCAGCAGTGAAGCTCTTCGGCAGCCCCAGCATTTT. Its protein product is CASSEALRQPQHF.

The chain joins TRBV2 to TRBJ2-2; D gene ambiguous. From germline, CDR1 is SNHLY and CDR2 FYNNEI. With 7 bases removed from V and 2 bases from J, the gap between germline ends came to 11 bases. The CDR3 totals 14 residues. CDR3 sequence: CASKELTNTGELFF. The DNA of the CDR3 is TGTGCCAGCAAAGAGCTTACTAACACCGGGGAGCTGTTTTTT. The whole variable domain, remainder taken from reference TRBV2 and TRBJ2-2, is EPEVTQTPSHQVTQMGQEVILRCVPISNHLYFYWYRQILGQKVEFLVSFYNNEISEKSEIFDDQFSVERPDGSNFTLKIRSTKLEDSAMYFCASKELTNTGELFFGEGSRLTVL.

The chain is built from TRBV27 and TRBJ2-7; weak D call: TRBD2 (6 bases). Trimming took off 3 bases at V and 3 bases at J, with 12 bases between the two ends. Germline values: CDR1 MNHEY, CDR2 SMNVEV (reference sequence). The CDR3 totals 14 residues. Here the CDR3 reads CASSFAGIYYEQYF. CDR3 bases: TGTGCCAGCAGTTTTGCGGGGATCTACTACGAGCAGTACTTC.